This T cell receptor (beta chain) was sequenced for a study of response to subunit inactivated influenza vaccine. Concerning this clonotype: Its matching antigen is unknown.

This CDR3 spans 15 amino acids. Germline CDR1 reads SEHNR; CDR2 reads FQNEAQ (reference sequence). V gave up 5 bases and J gave up 8 bases, with 18 bases separating them. Findings of the study overall: The study's authors posited that every seasonal influenza vaccination enlists few new T cells.

In TCRdb, the RT-PCR reads were re-called with MiXCR into one record per CDR3 protein. The data show more than 400,000 distinct CDR3 sequences, 9.5% to 12% seen once. The receptor was derived from a man between 45 and 60 years old who received an inactivated influenza vaccine. Sequencing was performed on PBMCs from blood, taken 40 to 50 days after vaccination. The chain has TRBV7-9 and TRBJ1-4; D gene unclear. This chain's CDR3 is CASSMDGRLGEKLFF. The CDR3 DNA reads TGTGCCAGCAGCATGGACGGCCGGCTTGGGGAAAAACTGTTTTTT. Full variable domain (missing parts from reference TRBV7-9 and TRBJ1-4): DTGVSQNPRHKITKRGQNVTFRCDPISEHNRLYWYRQTLGQGPEFLTYFQNEAQLEKSRLLSDRFSAERPKGSFSTLEIQRTEQGDSAMYLCASSMDGRLGEKLFFGSGTQLSVL.